This T cell receptor beta chain was profiled in a study of T cell changes during pregnancy in multiple sclerosis. Per the germline V gene, CDR1 is SGHNT and CDR2 is YYREEE (reference sequence). CDR3 length: 14 amino acids. V lost 5 bases to trimming and J lost 3 bases; unmatched junction nucleotides: 8. Method: immunoSEQ multiplex PCR; TCRdb's copy keeps in-frame clones and lacks some. This table holds 52,000 or so clones, 80% to 95% found once. This chain joins TRBV5-4 and TRBJ2-7; 7 bases are shared with TRBD2. The sample in question was CD4+ T cells from peripheral blood mononuclear cells, obtained in the second trimester of pregnancy. The TCR sequence derives from a female donor with multiple sclerosis, enrolled in a pregnancy study. The CDR3: CASSGDYLGYEQYF. In nucleotides, the CDR3 is TGTGCCAGCAGTGGGGACTATTTGGGCTACGAGCAGTACTTC.